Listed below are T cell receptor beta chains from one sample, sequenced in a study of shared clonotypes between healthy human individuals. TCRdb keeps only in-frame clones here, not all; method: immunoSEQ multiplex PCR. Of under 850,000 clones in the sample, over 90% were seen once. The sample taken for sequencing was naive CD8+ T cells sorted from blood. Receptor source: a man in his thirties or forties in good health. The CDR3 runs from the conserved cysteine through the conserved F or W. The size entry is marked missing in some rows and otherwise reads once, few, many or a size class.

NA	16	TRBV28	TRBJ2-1	CASSLLAGGRDNEQFF
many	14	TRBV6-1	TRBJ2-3	CASSESSRPDTQYF
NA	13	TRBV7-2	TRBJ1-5	CASSYRGNQPQHF
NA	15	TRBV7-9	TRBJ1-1	CASSLVGQGGTEAFF
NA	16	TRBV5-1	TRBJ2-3	CASSAQREGLTDTQYF
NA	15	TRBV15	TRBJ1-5	CATSRDGLSNQPQHF
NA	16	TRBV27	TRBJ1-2	CASSFARDTSNYGYTF
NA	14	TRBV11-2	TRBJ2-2	CASSAGTATGELFF
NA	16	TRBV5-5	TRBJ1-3	CASSPRQGAPGNTIYF
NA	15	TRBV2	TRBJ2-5	CASSGGAEAQETQYF
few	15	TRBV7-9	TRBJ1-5	CASSSGQGANQPQHF
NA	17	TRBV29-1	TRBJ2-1	CSVEAPFRAAVYNEQFF
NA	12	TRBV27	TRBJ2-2	CASSRVPGELFF
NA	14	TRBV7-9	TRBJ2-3	CASSFTISTDTQYF
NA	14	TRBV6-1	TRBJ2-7	CASSENGRGYEQYF
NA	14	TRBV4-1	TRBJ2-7	CASSQDQGVYEQYF
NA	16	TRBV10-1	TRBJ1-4	CASTEEVEAFYEKLFF
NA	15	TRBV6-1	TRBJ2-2	CASKGTTGGTGELFF
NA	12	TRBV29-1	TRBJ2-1	CSVIRWGTEQFF
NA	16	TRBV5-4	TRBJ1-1	CASSLAGRGIVTEAFF
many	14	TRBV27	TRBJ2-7	CASSPLRVHYEQYF
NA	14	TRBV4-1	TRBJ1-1	CASSRGTDNTEAFF
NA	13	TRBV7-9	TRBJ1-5	CASSAGDNQPQHF
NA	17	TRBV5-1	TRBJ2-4	CASSFYPQTGNQNIQYF
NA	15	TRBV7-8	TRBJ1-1	CASSAIGVSYTEAFF
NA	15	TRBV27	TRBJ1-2	CASSSGQFNVYGYTF
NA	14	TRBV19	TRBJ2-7	CASSAASGNYEQYF
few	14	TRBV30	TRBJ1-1	CAWSTTGKNTEAFF
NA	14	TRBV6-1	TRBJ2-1	CASTGTSGINEQFF
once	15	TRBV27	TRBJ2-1	CASSLGTDPYNEQFF
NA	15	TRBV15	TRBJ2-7	CATSRVSGGGYEQYF
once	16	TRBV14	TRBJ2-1	CASSRKAGGRWDEQFF
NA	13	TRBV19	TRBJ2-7	CASTTDPGYEQYF
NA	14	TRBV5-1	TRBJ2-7	CASSLGTGAHEQYF
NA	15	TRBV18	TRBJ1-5	CASSPPPGENQPQHF
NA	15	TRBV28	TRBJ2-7	CASSPRPGRGYEQYF
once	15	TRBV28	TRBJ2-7	CASSLFRVPRGEQYF
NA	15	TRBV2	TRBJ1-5	CASSDGTASNQPQHF
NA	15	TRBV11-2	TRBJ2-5	CASSPPLAEQETQYF
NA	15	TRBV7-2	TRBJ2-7	CASSLEWGLSYEQYF